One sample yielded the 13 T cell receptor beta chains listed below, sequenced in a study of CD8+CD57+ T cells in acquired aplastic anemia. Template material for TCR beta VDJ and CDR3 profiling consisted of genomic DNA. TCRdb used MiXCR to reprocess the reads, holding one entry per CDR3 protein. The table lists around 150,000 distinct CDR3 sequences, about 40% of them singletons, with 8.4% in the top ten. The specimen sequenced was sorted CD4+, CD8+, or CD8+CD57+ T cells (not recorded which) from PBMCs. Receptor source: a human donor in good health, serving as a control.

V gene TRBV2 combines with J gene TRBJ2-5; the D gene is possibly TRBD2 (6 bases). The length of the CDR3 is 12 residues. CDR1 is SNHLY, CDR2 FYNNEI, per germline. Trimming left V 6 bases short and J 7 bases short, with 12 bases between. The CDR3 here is CASRGEAGTQYF. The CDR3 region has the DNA TGTGCCAGCAGGGGGGAGGCTGGGACCCAGTACTTC.

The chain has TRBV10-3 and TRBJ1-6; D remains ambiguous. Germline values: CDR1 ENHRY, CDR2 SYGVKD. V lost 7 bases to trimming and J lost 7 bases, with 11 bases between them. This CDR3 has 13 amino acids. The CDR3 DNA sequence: TGTGCCATCAAATTGGGTGGGAATTCACCCCTCCACTTT. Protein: CAIKLGGNSPLHF.

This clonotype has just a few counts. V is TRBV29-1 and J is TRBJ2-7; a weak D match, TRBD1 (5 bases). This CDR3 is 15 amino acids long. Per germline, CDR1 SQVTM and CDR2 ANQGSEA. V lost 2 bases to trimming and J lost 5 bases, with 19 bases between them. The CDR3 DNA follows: TGCAGCGTTGAAAGGACGGCAGGGTTCGTCAACGAGCAGTACTTC. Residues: CSVERTAGFVNEQYF.

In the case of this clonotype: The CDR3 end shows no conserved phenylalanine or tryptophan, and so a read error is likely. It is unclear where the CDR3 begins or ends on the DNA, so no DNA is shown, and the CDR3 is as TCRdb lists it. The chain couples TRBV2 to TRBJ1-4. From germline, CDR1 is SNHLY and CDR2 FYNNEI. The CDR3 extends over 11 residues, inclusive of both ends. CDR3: CASSAGRWQFS.

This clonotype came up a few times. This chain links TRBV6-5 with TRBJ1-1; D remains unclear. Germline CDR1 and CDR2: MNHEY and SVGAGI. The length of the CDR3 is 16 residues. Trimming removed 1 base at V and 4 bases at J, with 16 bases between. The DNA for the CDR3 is TGTGCCAGCAGTTACTTAGGCCCCCGTTGGGGCACTGAAGCTTTCTTT. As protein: CASSYLGPRWGTEAFF.

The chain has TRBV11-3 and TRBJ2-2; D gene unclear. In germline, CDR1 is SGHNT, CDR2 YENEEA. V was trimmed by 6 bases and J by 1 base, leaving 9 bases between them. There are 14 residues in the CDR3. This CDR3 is CASRSRRNTGELFF. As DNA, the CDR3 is TGTGCCAGCAGATCCCGGAGGAACACCGGGGAGCTGTTTTTT.

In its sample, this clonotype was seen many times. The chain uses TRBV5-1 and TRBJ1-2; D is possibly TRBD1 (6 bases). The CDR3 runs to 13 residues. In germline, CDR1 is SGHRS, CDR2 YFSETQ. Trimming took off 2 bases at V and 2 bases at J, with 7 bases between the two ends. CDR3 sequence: CASSFGTNYGYTF. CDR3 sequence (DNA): TGCGCCAGCAGCTTCGGGACAAACTATGGCTACACCTTC.

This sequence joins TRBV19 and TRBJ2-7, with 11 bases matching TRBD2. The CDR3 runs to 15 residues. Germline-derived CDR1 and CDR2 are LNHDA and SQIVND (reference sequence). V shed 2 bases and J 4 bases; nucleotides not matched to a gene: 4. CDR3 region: CASSILAGGAYEQYF. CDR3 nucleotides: TGTGCCAGTAGTATACTAGCGGGGGGCGCTTACGAGCAGTACTTC.

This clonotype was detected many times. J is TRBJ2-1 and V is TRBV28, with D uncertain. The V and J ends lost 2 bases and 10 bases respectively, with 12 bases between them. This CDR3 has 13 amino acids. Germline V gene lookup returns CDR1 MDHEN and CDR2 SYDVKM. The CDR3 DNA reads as TGTGCCAGCAGTTTAGGGCTACCCAAAGAGCAGTTCTTC. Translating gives CASSLGLPKEQFF.

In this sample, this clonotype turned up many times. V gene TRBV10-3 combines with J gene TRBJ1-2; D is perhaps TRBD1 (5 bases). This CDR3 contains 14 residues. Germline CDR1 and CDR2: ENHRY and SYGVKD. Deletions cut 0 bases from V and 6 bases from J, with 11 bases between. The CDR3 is CAISESTPRDGYTF. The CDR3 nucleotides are TGTGCCATCAGTGAGTCGACTCCCAGGGATGGCTACACCTTC.

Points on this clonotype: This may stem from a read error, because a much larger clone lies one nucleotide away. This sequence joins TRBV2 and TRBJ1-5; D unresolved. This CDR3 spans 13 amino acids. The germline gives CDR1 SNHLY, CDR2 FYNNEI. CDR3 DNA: TGTGCCAGCTCACCCTCGGTTAGTGGCCCAGTCCGTTTT. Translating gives CASSPSVSGPVRF.

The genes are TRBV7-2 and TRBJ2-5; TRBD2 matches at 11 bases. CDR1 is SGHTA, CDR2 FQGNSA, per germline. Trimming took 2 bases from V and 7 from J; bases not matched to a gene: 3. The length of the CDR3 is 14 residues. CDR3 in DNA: TGTGCCAGCAGCTTACTAGCGGGAGGAGGGACCCAGTACTTC. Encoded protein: CASSLLAGGGTQYF.

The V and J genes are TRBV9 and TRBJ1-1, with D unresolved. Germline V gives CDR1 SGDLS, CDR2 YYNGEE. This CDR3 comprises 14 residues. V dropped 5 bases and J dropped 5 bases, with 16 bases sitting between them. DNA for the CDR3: TGTGCCAGCAGGGGCGGGGTTGGGCGGACTGAAGCTTTCTTT. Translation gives CASRGGVGRTEAFF.